Presented here are 9 T cell receptor beta chains from one specimen sequenced in a study of control samples from healthy donors and cancer patients. Method: immunoSEQ multiplex PCR; TCRdb's copy keeps in-frame clones and lacks some. The data contain roughly 43,000 clones, about 87% of them singletons. Source material: PBMCs. Receptor source: a woman aged 55-70 years with lung cancer.

V usage is TRBV3-1 (or the pseudogene TRBV3-2) and J usage is TRBJ2-1, with unresolved D. The V gene's germline CDR1 is LGHDT and CDR2 YNNKEL (reference sequence). V was cut by 0 bases and J by 9 bases, with 9 bases left in between. CDR3 length: 13 residues. CDR3 amino acids: CASSQDQEGEQFF. The CDR3 DNA reads as TGTGCCAGCAGCCAAGATCAAGAAGGTGAGCAGTTCTTC.

CDR3 nucleotides: TGTGCCAGTAGTATCGATTATCTCGGGGAGGGGCGCCGGGAGACCCAGTACTTC. It is translated as CASSIDYLGEGRRETQYF. The chain carries TRBV19 and TRBJ2-5, with 7 bases matching TRBD2. The germline V gene encodes CDR1 LNHDA and CDR2 SQIVND (reference sequence). Unmatched junction bases numbered 18, after V lost 3 bases and J lost 5 bases. The CDR3 has 18 residues.

V and J are TRBV5-1 and TRBJ2-7, with D perhaps TRBD1 (5 bases). The CDR3 has 14 residues. Germline V CDR1 and CDR2: SGHRS, YFSETQ. The germline V and J ends were trimmed by 6 bases and 0 bases, with 13 bases remaining between them. This CDR3 reads CASTPTESSYEQYF. The DNA for the CDR3 is TGCGCCAGCACCCCGACAGAGAGCTCCTACGAGCAGTACTTC.

The gene calls are TRBV5-4 and TRBJ2-4, with TRBD1 matching 9 bases. CDR3 length: 18 amino acids. With 4 bases clipped from V and 2 bases from J, the junction kept 13 bases outside the gene matches. Per the germline V gene, CDR1 is SGHNT and CDR2 is YYREEE (reference sequence). CDR3 protein: CASSPGQGSFGTKNIQYF. CDR3 bases: TGTGCCAGCAGCCCCGGACAGGGGTCGTTTGGAACCAAAAACATTCAGTACTTC.

The V and J genes are TRBV5-1 and TRBJ2-2, with 8 bases identical to TRBD2. Per the germline V gene, CDR1 is SGHRS and CDR2 is YFSETQ. V shed 0 bases, J shed 6 bases, and the junction held 7 bases outside the gene matches. This CDR3 region has 16 residues. The CDR3 loop is CASSLAGRASSGELFF. CDR3 in DNA: TGCGCCAGCAGCTTGGCCGGGAGGGCCAGTTCCGGGGAGCTGTTTTTT.

The chain has TRBV12-3 or TRBV12-4 and TRBJ2-1; TRBD1 matches at 8 bases. The ends lost 6 bases at V and 6 bases at J; junction bases unmatched: 4. This CDR3 contains 13 residues. The CDR3 sequence: CASSLTGGNEQFF. CDR3 nucleotides: TGTGCCAGCAGCCTCACAGGGGGCAATGAGCAGTTCTTC.

The chain joins TRBV5-1 to TRBJ1-2, with 11 bases that match TRBD1. Trimming at V came to 4 bases and at J to 3 bases, leaving 11 bases not matched to a gene. CDR1 is SGHRS and CDR2 is YFSETQ in the germline V gene. CDR3 length: 17 residues. CDR3 region: CASSAGGTGGFDYGYTF. The CDR3 bases are TGCGCCAGCAGCGCGGGTGGGACAGGGGGTTTTGACTATGGCTACACCTTC.

Only a few counts were recorded for this clone. This chain uses TRBV28 with TRBJ1-2; D possibly corresponds to TRBD1 (6 bases). This CDR3 is 14 amino acids long. The V and J ends lost 5 bases and 2 bases respectively, with 12 bases between them. From germline, CDR1 is MDHEN and CDR2 SYDVKM. The CDR3 is CASSRDIVNYGYTF. DNA of the CDR3: TGTGCCAGCAGTAGGGACATAGTAAACTATGGCTACACCTTC.

This sequence joins TRBV28 and TRBJ1-4, with D unresolved. V was shortened by 6 bases and J by 8 bases, with 10 bases between the two germline ends. Germline V CDR1 and CDR2: MDHEN, SYDVKM. The CDR3 covers 12 residues. The CDR3 DNA follows: TGTGCCAGCAGCGAGCTCTACGAAAAACTGTTTTTT. It yields the protein CASSELYEKLFF.